These T cell receptor beta chains were read from a single sample in a study of blood T cell repertoires in COVID-19. The protocol was immunoSEQ multiplex PCR, while the TCRdb copy is restricted to in-frame clones and leaves out a portion. The profile shows about 170,000 clones, about 83% of them singletons. The sequencing input was peripheral blood. These receptors were obtained from a woman over 75 with acute or convalescent COVID-19. CDR3s leave out the opening cysteine and the closing phenylalanine or tryptophan.

J gene: TRBJ2-1; V gene: TRBV5-1; CDR3 protein: ASSLASDLEQF
J gene: TRBJ2-7; V gene: TRBV10-3; CDR3 protein: AISDLAGDYEQY
J gene: TRBJ2-3; V gene: TRBV5-6; CDR3 protein: ASSLARHRTDTQY
J gene: TRBJ2-1; V gene: TRBV10-1; CDR3 protein: ASSSGTASEQF
J gene: TRBJ1-4; V gene: TRBV7-2; CDR3 protein: ASSAQGAIEKLF
J gene: TRBJ2-1; V gene: TRBV7-2; CDR3 protein: ASSLIPEGAGTSLF
J gene: TRBJ1-5; V gene: TRBV29-1; CDR3 protein: SVSRGREGLQH
J gene: TRBJ2-5; V gene: TRBV5-6; CDR3 protein: ASSSRTGRVETQY
J gene: TRBJ2-1; V gene: TRBV11-1; CDR3 protein: ASSLDRGPHEQF
J gene: TRBJ2-5; V gene: TRBV5-5; CDR3 protein: ASSLGGSQETQY
J gene: TRBJ2-1; V gene: TRBV7-9; CDR3 protein: ASSYTGQNNEQF